These 6 T cell receptor beta chains were sequenced from one sample in a study of neoadjuvant anti-PD-1 for oral cavity cancer. Libraries were prepared by immunoSEQ multiplex PCR; TCRdb keeps only in-frame clonotypes and omits some of them. This sample has approximately 32,000 clones, with approximately 87% found just once. The sample in question was PBMCs, obtained before nivolumab (anti-PD-1) treatment. The receptors stem from a person aged 35-79 years with oral cavity squamous cell carcinoma.

The rearrangement joins TRBV4-1 to TRBJ1-4; no definite D call. CDR1 and CDR2 from the germline V gene are MGHRA and YSYEKL. The CDR3 has 14 residues. Trimming took off 5 bases at V and 0 bases at J, with 7 bases between the two ends. The CDR3 spells CASSAHATNEKLFF. Here the CDR3 DNA reads TGCGCCAGCAGCGCACATGCAACTAATGAAAAACTGTTTTTT.

The chain carries TRBV11-2 and TRBJ2-2; 7 nucleotides line up with TRBD1. The V segment lost 3 bases and the J segment 1 base; nucleotides outside the gene matches: 2. Germline V CDR1 and CDR2: SGHAT, FQNNGV. The CDR3 consists of 15 residues. CDR3 sequence (DNA): TGTGCCAGCAGCTTGGCAGGGGGGAACACCGGGGAGCTGTTTTTT. It translates to CASSLAGGNTGELFF.

The J gene is TRBJ2-5, the V gene TRBV27, with D perhaps TRBD1 or TRBD2 (5 bases each). The CDR3 is 16 residues long. Germline CDR1 reads MNHEY; CDR2 reads SMNVEV (reference sequence). Trimming shortened V by 4 bases and J by 5 bases, and 20 bases separated the two germline ends. CDR3 amino acids: CASSSAPGPGRETQYF. The CDR3 bases are TGTGCCAGCAGTTCCGCTCCGGGACCCGGTAGGGAGACCCAGTACTTC.

The V gene is TRBV2, the J gene TRBJ1-2; perhaps TRBD1 as D (6 bases). The CDR3 length is 13 residues. V was clipped by 10 bases and J by 6 bases, with 18 bases between them. Germline lookup yields CDR1 SNHLY and CDR2 FYNNEI. The CDR3 coding sequence is TGTGCCACCCGACAGGTAGAAGGGGATGGCTACACCTTC. Amino acids: CATRQVEGDGYTF. The entire variable domain, with the rest obtained from reference TRBV2 and TRBJ1-2, is as follows: EPEVTQTPSHQVTQMGQEVILRCVPISNHLYFYWYRQILGQKVEFLVSFYNNEISEKSEIFDDQFSVERPDGSNFTLKIRSTKLEDSAMYFCATRQVEGDGYTFGSGTRLTVV.

V and J are TRBV19 and TRBJ2-7; the D call may be TRBD1 or TRBD2 (5 bases each). Germline V gene sequence: CDR1 LNHDA, CDR2 SQIVND (reference sequence). The CDR3 totals 16 residues. Trimming removed 2 bases at V and 3 bases at J, with 17 bases between. The CDR3, as DNA: TGTGCCAGTAGTATACGGGGTCAAGGGGCTAGCTACGAGCAGTACTTC. Translation gives CASSIRGQGASYEQYF.

The V and J genes are TRBV19 and TRBJ2-5; D is possibly TRBD1 or TRBD2 (6 bases each). This CDR3 contains 13 residues. V was trimmed by 7 bases and J by 5 bases, leaving 14 bases between them. CDR1 is LNHDA, CDR2 SQIVND, per germline (reference sequence). The CDR3, as DNA: TGTGCCAGTACCCGGGGGCCGGGGGAGACCCAGTACTTC. Translation: CASTRGPGETQYF. Full variable domain (outside the CDR3, taken from reference TRBV19 and TRBJ2-5): DGGITQSPKYLFRKEGQNVTLSCEQNLNHDAMYWYRQDPGQGLRLIYYSQIVNDFQKGDIAEGYSVSREKKESFPLTVTSAQKNPTAFYLCASTRGPGETQYFGPGTRLLVL.